This TCR beta chain was obtained from a study of post-analysis software for immune sequencing data. Study results and limitations: Patients had higher frequencies than controls of roughly five TRBV segments, including TRBV5-6, TRBV5-1 and TRBV20-1. Compared against controls, patients with multiple sclerosis displayed significantly lower normalized Chao1 diversity.

V gave up 4 bases and J gave up 1 base; unmatched junction bases: 6. CDR3 length: 15 amino acids. Germline V lookup: CDR1 SGHRS, CDR2 YFSETQ. Presence of unique molecular identifiers characterized the TCR beta cDNA libraries. TCRdb re-called the PCR reads through MiXCR, storing one row per CDR3 protein. The sample holds some 690,000 distinct CDR3 sequences, about 27% seen once. A remark on this clonotype: Its specificity is unknown.

The rearrangement uses TRBV5-1 and TRBJ1-1; 8 nucleotides line up with TRBD1. The receptor was derived from a girl between 5 and 17 years old with multiple sclerosis. The source material was blood. CDR3 in DNA: TGCGCCAGCAGCCCCTACGGGACAGGGAACACTGAAGCTTTCTTT. This sequence encodes CASSPYGTGNTEAFF.